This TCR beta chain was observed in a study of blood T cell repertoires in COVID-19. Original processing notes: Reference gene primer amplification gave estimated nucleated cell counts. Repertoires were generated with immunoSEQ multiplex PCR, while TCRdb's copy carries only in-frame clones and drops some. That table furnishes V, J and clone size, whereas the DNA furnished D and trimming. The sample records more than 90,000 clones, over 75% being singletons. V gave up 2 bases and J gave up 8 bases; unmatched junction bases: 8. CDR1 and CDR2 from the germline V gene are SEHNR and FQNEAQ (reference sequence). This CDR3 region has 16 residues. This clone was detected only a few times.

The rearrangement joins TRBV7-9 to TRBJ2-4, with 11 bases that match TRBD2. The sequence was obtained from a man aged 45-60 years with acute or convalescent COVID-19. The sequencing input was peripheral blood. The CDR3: CASSLLAGGSVDIQYF. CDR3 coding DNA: TGTGCCAGCAGCTTATTAGCGGGAGGGTCGGTGGACATTCAGTACTTC.